The clone carrying this TCR beta chain appeared a single time. Its antigen is still unknown. This record belongs to a study of radiotherapy plus CTLA-4 blockade in lung cancer. As for the study in general: Disease control was present in 30% to 35% of patients, and objective responses in roughly 17%. Study observations and caveats: Reports identified early blood T cell clone dynamics, with interferon-beta, as the best response predictor. Subsequent to radiotherapy plus ipilimumab, tumor-derived TCR clones underwent expansion in blood.

Patients in the study, people with chemo-refractory metastatic non-small-cell lung cancer, received focal radiation plus ipilimumab CTLA-4 blockade. The CDR3 totals 13 residues. V lost 2 bases and J lost 6; bases outside the gene matches: 6. Germline V gene lookup returns CDR1 SQVTM and CDR2 ANQGSEA. Produced via immunoSEQ multiplex PCR; TCRdb's table is partial and in-frame only. Of tens of thousands of clones in the sample, approximately 79% are singletons; the top ten hold 2.5% to 4%. Sample: peripheral blood, taken from a patient treated with radiotherapy plus ipilimumab. The clonotype comes from a human donor with non-small cell lung cancer who had a partial response to radiotherapy plus ipilimumab. The chain is built from TRBV29-1 and TRBJ1-2; TRBD1 matches at 7 bases. The CDR3 DNA sequence: TGCAGCGTTGAACAGGGGGATAGAGATGGCTACACCTTC. Its translation: CSVEQGDRDGYTF.